Below, 21 T cell receptor beta chains from the same sample are listed, as sequenced in a study of blood T cell repertoires in COVID-19. TCRdb's table, derived via immunoSEQ multiplex PCR, lists solely in-frame clones and lacks some. The sample has 84,000 or so clones; 79% are singletons. Sequenced input: peripheral blood. The receptors come from a man in his 70s with acute or convalescent COVID-19.

This chain uses TRBV5-6 with TRBJ2-4; 7 positions match TRBD1. Trimming removed 4 bases from V and 6 bases from J; junction bases left unmatched: 7. The germline V gene has CDR1 SGHDT and CDR2 YYEEEE. This CDR3 is built from 14 residues. This CDR3 is CASSGTGQLNIQYF. The CDR3 region has the DNA TGTGCCAGCAGCGGGACGGGACAGCTAAACATTCAGTACTTC.

The chain couples TRBV7-6 to TRBJ1-2; D possibly corresponds to TRBD1 (6 bases). V lost 1 base and J 8 bases, leaving 17 bases between the germline ends. The CDR3 runs 15 residues. Germline V gene lookup returns CDR1 SGHVS and CDR2 FNYEAQ. CDR3: CASSLDAGAIGGYTF. In nucleotides, the CDR3 is TGTGCCAGCAGCTTAGATGCGGGGGCCATAGGAGGCTACACCTTC. The full variable domain, with the rest looked up from reference TRBV7-6 and TRBJ1-2, is GAGVSQSPRYKVTKRGQDVALRCDPISGHVSLYWYRQALGQGPEFLTYFNYEAQQDKSGLPNDRFSAERPEGSISTLTIQRTEQRDSAMYRCASSLDAGAIGGYTFGSGTRLTVV.

This clone was detected only a few times. This chain links TRBV27 with TRBJ1-6; D unresolved. This CDR3 spans 16 amino acids. CDR1 and CDR2 (germline): MNHEY, SMNVEV (reference sequence). Trimming left V 6 bases short and J 0 bases short, with 12 bases between. The CDR3 loop reads CASRTRGSSYNSPLHF. In DNA, the CDR3 is TGTGCCAGCAGGACGAGAGGGAGCTCCTATAATTCACCCCTCCACTTT.

The J gene is TRBJ2-1, the V gene TRBV11-3; 14 bases agree with TRBD2. CDR1 SGHNT and CDR2 YENEEA come from the germline V gene. This CDR3 contains 15 residues. V shed 4 bases and J 10 bases; nucleotides not matched to a gene: 6. The DNA of the CDR3 is TGTGCCAGCAGCTCGGGACTAGCGGGGGTTGGGGAGCAGTTCTTC. Translated, it gives CASSSGLAGVGEQFF.

The rearrangement links TRBV6-5 to TRBJ2-3, with 9 bases aligning to TRBD2. In germline, CDR1 is MNHEY, CDR2 SVGAGI. Unmatched junction bases numbered 6, after V lost 5 bases and J lost 6 bases. This CDR3 is 14 amino acids long. The CDR3 protein is CASSRGGATDTQYF. CDR3 coding DNA: TGTGCCAGCAGTCGCGGGGGGGCAACTGATACGCAGTATTTT.

This clone was counted between two and nine times. This chain links TRBV6-4 with TRBJ2-2, with 11 bases matching TRBD1. The V segment lost 6 bases and the J segment 0 bases; nucleotides outside the gene matches: 9. This CDR3 spans 18 amino acids. Germline V gives CDR1 MRHNA, CDR2 SNTAGT. CDR3 protein: CASRDRGPQPANTGELFF. The CDR3 DNA reads as TGTGCCAGCAGGGACAGGGGGCCCCAACCCGCGAACACCGGGGAGCTGTTTTTT.

The rearrangement links TRBV11-2 to TRBJ2-7, with a weak D call TRBD1 (6 bases). Germline CDR1 SGHAT, CDR2 FQNNGV. This CDR3 is 15 amino acids long. The V and J ends lost 4 bases and 2 bases respectively, with 15 bases between them. CDR3 sequence (DNA): TGTGCCAGCAGCTGGGAGACAGGTTTCACCTACGAGCAGTACTTC. This encodes CASSWETGFTYEQYF.

V gene TRBV2 combines with J gene TRBJ2-3; TRBD2 aligns across 8 bases. With V trimmed by 3 bases and J by 6 bases, 2 bases remained unmatched. The CDR3 consists of 13 residues. Per the germline V gene, CDR1 is SNHLY and CDR2 is FYNNEI. The CDR3 loop reads CASSEGGGDTQYF. The CDR3 DNA follows: TGTGCCAGCAGTGAGGGCGGGGGGGATACGCAGTATTTT.

The V and J genes are TRBV19 and TRBJ1-3; TRBD1 agrees at 7 bases. With V trimmed by 10 bases and J by 6 bases, 12 bases remained unmatched. Germline CDR1 is LNHDA and CDR2 is SQIVND (reference sequence). This CDR3 contains 14 residues. As DNA, the CDR3 is TGTGCCACGACCGGACAGGATAGAACAAACACCATATATTTT. This encodes CATTGQDRTNTIYF.

The chain has TRBV5-1 and TRBJ2-7, with a possible D match to TRBD2 (5 bases). Germline V gene sequence: CDR1 SGHRS, CDR2 YFSETQ. Trimming removed 0 bases from V and 0 bases from J, with 16 bases in between. CDR3 size: 17 residues. CDR3 residues: CASSLALAGYGSYEQYF. CDR3 in DNA: TGCGCCAGCAGCTTGGCCTTGGCGGGCTACGGCTCCTACGAGCAGTACTTC. Full variable domain (missing parts from reference TRBV5-1 and TRBJ2-7): KAGVTQTPRYLIKTRGQQVTLSCSPISGHRSVSWYQQTPGQGLQFLFEYFSETQRNKGNFPGRFSGRQFSNSRSEMNVSTLELGDSALYLCASSLALAGYGSYEQYFGPGTRLTVT.

This clone has a single count. The rearrangement uses TRBV2 and TRBJ1-6; 7 bases line up with TRBD1. V shed 5 bases and J 8 bases; nucleotides not matched to a gene: 9. The CDR3 sequence is 15 residues long. Germline-derived CDR1 and CDR2 are SNHLY and FYNNEI. CDR3 sequence reads: CASSFGQVRDSPLHF. The CDR3 bases are TGTGCCAGCAGTTTTGGACAGGTTCGAGATTCACCCCTCCACTTT. Full variable domain (missing parts from reference TRBV2 and TRBJ1-6): EPEVTQTPSHQVTQMGQEVILRCVPISNHLYFYWYRQILGQKVEFLVSFYNNEISEKSEIFDDQFSVERPDGSNFTLKIRSTKLEDSAMYFCASSFGQVRDSPLHFGNGTRLTVT.

The V call is TRBV28, the J call TRBJ2-1; 8 bases line up with TRBD2. Germline trimming cut 4 bases from V and 5 bases from J; bases unmatched to any gene: 7. The CDR3 loop spans 15 amino acids. CDR1 and CDR2 from the germline V gene are MDHEN and SYDVKM. CDR3 residues: CASSSLAGGDNEQFF. The CDR3 bases are TGTGCCAGCAGTTCCCTGGCGGGGGGTGACAATGAGCAGTTCTTC. The entire variable domain, with the rest obtained from reference TRBV28 and TRBJ2-1, is as follows: DVKVTQSSRYLVKRTGEKVFLECVQDMDHENMFWYRQDPGLGLRLIYFSYDVKMKEKGDIPEGYSVSREKKERFSLILESASTNQTSMYLCASSSLAGGDNEQFFGPGTRLTVL.

A single count supports this clone. This chain joins TRBV2 and TRBJ1-4, with D possibly being TRBD1 (6 bases). The germline V gene encodes CDR1 SNHLY and CDR2 FYNNEI. Trimming removed 6 bases at V and 3 bases at J, with 14 bases between. The CDR3 sequence is 15 residues long. The CDR3 DNA sequence: TGTGCCAGCAGCTATAACAGGGCCCCTAATGAAAAACTGTTTTTT. Its translation is CASSYNRAPNEKLFF.

The chain recombines TRBV29-1 with TRBJ2-1, with 9 bases identical to TRBD1. The germline V gene has CDR1 SQVTM and CDR2 ANQGSEA. The CDR3 sequence is 16 residues long. V shed 1 base, J shed 2 bases, and the junction held 6 bases outside the gene matches. In nucleotides, the CDR3 is TGCAGCGTTGAAGTTTGGGACAGGGACGCCTACAATGAGCAGTTCTTC. This gives the protein CSVEVWDRDAYNEQFF.

This clone was seen just once. The V gene is TRBV28, the J gene TRBJ1-4, with 9 bases aligning to TRBD1. CDR1 and CDR2 (germline): MDHEN, SYDVKM. Unmatched junction bases numbered 6, after V lost 6 bases and J lost 10 bases. CDR3 length: 13 amino acids. The CDR3 here is CASSNDRGGKLFF. The CDR3 DNA is TGTGCCAGCAGCAATGACAGGGGGGGAAAACTGTTTTTT. Complete variable domain (other parts from reference TRBV28 and TRBJ1-4): DVKVTQSSRYLVKRTGEKVFLECVQDMDHENMFWYRQDPGLGLRLIYFSYDVKMKEKGDIPEGYSVSREKKERFSLILESASTNQTSMYLCASSNDRGGKLFFGSGTQLSVL.

The CDR3 here is CASSIRTDTQYF. In DNA, the CDR3 is TGTGCCAGTAGTATTCGGACAGATACGCAGTATTTT. The chain uses TRBV19 and TRBJ2-3, with D hard to call. There are 12 residues in the CDR3. Trimming left V 3 bases short and J 3 bases short, with 4 bases between. Germline CDR1 reads LNHDA; CDR2 reads SQIVND (reference sequence).

The chain joins TRBV30 to TRBJ1-1; TRBD1 aligns across 11 bases. Germline lookup yields CDR1 GTSNPN and CDR2 SVGIG (reference sequence). The V segment lost 5 bases and the J segment 1 base; nucleotides outside the gene matches: 12. The CDR3 length is 17 residues. The CDR3 bases are TGTGCCTGGGTCCCGGGTAGAGGACAGGGGGCGAACACTGAAGCTTTCTTT. Its protein product is CAWVPGRGQGANTEAFF.

This chain links TRBV2 with TRBJ1-6; D gene unclear. The CDR3 is 15 residues long. V lost 6 bases and J 8 bases, leaving 17 bases between the germline ends. The germline V gene has CDR1 SNHLY and CDR2 FYNNEI. CDR3 protein: CASSETGRGDSPLHF. The CDR3 DNA follows: TGTGCCAGCAGCGAAACGGGTCGCGGGGATTCACCCCTCCACTTT.

The gene calls are TRBV5-6 and TRBJ1-5; no clear D. The CDR3 extends over 14 amino acids. V lost 0 bases to trimming and J lost 0 bases, with 4 bases between them. CDR1 and CDR2 from the germline V gene are SGHDT and YYEEEE. The CDR3 DNA reads TGTGCCAGCAGCTTGGGGGCTAGCAATCAGCCCCAGCATTTT. It encodes CASSLGASNQPQHF.

This chain joins TRBV7-9 and TRBJ1-6, with D possibly matching TRBD1 (5 bases). Trimming left V 0 bases short and J 10 bases short, with 13 bases between. In germline, CDR1 is SEHNR, CDR2 FQNEAQ (reference sequence). This CDR3 spans 15 amino acids. The CDR3, as DNA: TGTGCCAGCAGCTTAGCCACAGGTCTTCACTCACCCCTCCACTTT. Translation gives CASSLATGLHSPLHF.

This clone appeared a few times. The rearrangement links TRBV11-2 to TRBJ2-1; weak D call: TRBD2 (6 bases). V dropped 3 bases and J dropped 3 bases, with 9 bases sitting between them. CDR1 and CDR2 (germline): SGHAT, FQNNGV. CDR3 length: 14 amino acids. CDR3 nucleotides: TGTGCCAGCAGCTTCGGCGGGGACTACAATGAGCAGTTCTTC. Translated, it gives CASSFGGDYNEQFF.